The 24 T cell receptor beta chains presented below share a single source sample, sequenced in a study of graft-versus-host responses after intestinal transplantation. The repertoire was sequenced with immunoSEQ multiplex PCR; TCRdb's copy has only in-frame clones and lacks some. The profile covers about 85,000 clones, with 80% to 95% appearing a single time and 6.5% to 8.5% taken by the ten largest. Their antigens are not known. The specimen comprised unstimulated CD8+ T cells sorted from spleen or lymph node cells, sampled before transplant. These receptors came from a human donor who was the organ donor for an intestinal transplant.

The chain joins TRBV27 to TRBJ2-3; either TRBD1 or TRBD2 may fit D (5 bases each). Trimming removed 5 bases from V and 1 base from J, with 10 bases in between. Germline lookup yields CDR1 MNHEY and CDR2 SMNVEV (reference sequence). The CDR3 sequence is 14 residues long. As DNA, the CDR3 is TGTGCCAGCAGTATTGGGGGTGGCACAGATACGCAGTATTTT. This codes for CASSIGGGTDTQYF.

The gene calls are TRBV7-6 and TRBJ1-5; TRBD1 is a possible D gene (5 bases). The CDR3 consists of 16 residues. V lost 5 bases and J lost 3, with 17 bases in between. CDR1 and CDR2 (germline): SGHVS, FNYEAQ. CDR3 nucleotides: TGTGCCAGCAGCGCGGGTGGGGCAGGCGACAATCAGCCCCAGCATTTT. Residues: CASSAGGAGDNQPQHF.

This clone showed up just once. This chain connects TRBV29-1 to TRBJ2-1; TRBD2 agrees at 10 bases. J was trimmed by 5 bases and V by 8 bases; bases with no gene match: 6. The CDR3 sequence is 13 residues long. CDR1 is SQVTM and CDR2 is ANQGSEA in the germline V gene. The CDR3 nucleotides read TGCAGCACCCTAGCGGGGGTAAACAATGAGCAGTTCTTC. This gives the protein CSTLAGVNNEQFF.

The chain has TRBV9 and TRBJ2-1; D gene uncertain. The CDR3 loop spans 15 amino acids. In germline, CDR1 is SGDLS, CDR2 YYNGEE. Trimming left V 0 bases short and J 0 bases short, with 7 bases between. CDR3 nucleotides: TGTGCCAGCAGCGTAGCGGTGAGCTCCTACAATGAGCAGTTCTTC. Protein product: CASSVAVSSYNEQFF. Full variable domain (rest looked up from reference TRBV9 and TRBJ2-1): DSGVTQTPKHLITATGQRVTLRCSPRSGDLSVYWYQQSLDQGLQFLIQYYNGEERAKGNILERFSAQQFPDLHSELNLSSLELGDSALYFCASSVAVSSYNEQFFGPGTRLTVL.

The gene calls are TRBV12-5 and TRBJ1-6; TRBD1 is a possible D gene (5 bases). CDR1 LGHNT and CDR2 FRNRAP come from the germline V gene. V lost 10 bases to trimming and J lost 1 base, with 11 bases between them. The length of the CDR3 is 14 residues. CDR3 region: CAIGGRSYNSPLHF. The DNA of the CDR3 is TGTGCTATTGGGGGAAGGTCCTATAATTCACCCCTCCACTTT.

The gene calls are TRBV9 and TRBJ1-5, with 9 bases lining up with TRBD1. V dropped 4 bases and J dropped 5; count of bases not matched to a gene: 7. The CDR3 runs 15 residues. Germline V gives CDR1 SGDLS, CDR2 YYNGEE. CDR3 sequence: CASSPERTGDQPQHF. The CDR3 nucleotides are TGTGCCAGCAGCCCCGAGAGGACAGGGGATCAGCCCCAGCATTTT.

The chain couples TRBV6-6 to TRBJ2-7, with D tentatively TRBD2 (5 bases). Trimming cost V 6 bases and J 5 bases, with 23 bases left between them. Germline V CDR1 and CDR2: MNHNY, SVGAGI (reference sequence). This CDR3 is 16 amino acids long. The chain's CDR3 is CASSHGVYSLSDEQYF. Here the CDR3 DNA reads TGTGCCAGCAGCCACGGGGTGTACAGTTTATCGGACGAGCAGTACTTC.

The rearrangement joins TRBV19 to TRBJ1-1; a possible D gene is TRBD1 (5 bases). Trimming stripped 5 bases from V and 9 bases from J, with 16 bases between. Germline V gene lookup returns CDR1 LNHDA and CDR2 SQIVND (reference sequence). There are 13 residues in the CDR3. The CDR3 protein is CASSPIRGRKAFF. In nucleotides, the CDR3 is TGTGCCAGTAGTCCCATTCGGGGGAGGAAAGCTTTCTTT.

This clone was picked up one time. The gene calls are TRBV7-8 and TRBJ2-7; 8 bases map to TRBD1. The ends lost 2 bases at V and 3 bases at J; junction bases unmatched: 0. Germline loops: CDR1 SGHVS, CDR2 FQNEAQ. CDR3 length equals 13 residues. CDR3 in amino acids: CASSLTGGYEQYF. CDR3 nucleotide sequence: TGTGCCAGCAGCTTAACAGGGGGCTACGAGCAGTACTTC.

The chain couples TRBV2 to TRBJ2-1; D gene ambiguous. With 4 bases removed from V and 4 bases from J, the gap between germline ends came to 2 bases. Germline V lookup: CDR1 SNHLY, CDR2 FYNNEI. The CDR3 extends over 11 amino acids. CDR3 bases: TGTGCCAGCAGTGGATACAATGAGCAGTTCTTC. It translates to CASSGYNEQFF.

The chain couples TRBV11-2 to TRBJ1-1, with 8 positions matching TRBD1. Germline V CDR1 and CDR2: SGHAT, FQNNGV. This CDR3 comprises 18 residues. The J segment lost 1 base and the V segment lost 0 bases, leaving 10 bases of the junction unmatched. CDR3 protein: CASSLDRAGGAENTEAFF. CDR3 sequence (DNA): TGTGCCAGCAGCTTAGATAGGGCAGGGGGCGCGGAGAACACTGAAGCTTTCTTT.

This chain links TRBV4-1 with TRBJ1-2; 8 bases are shared with TRBD1. This CDR3 is built from 16 residues. J lost 0 bases, V lost 1 base, and 4 bases had no gene match. Germline assignment: CDR1 MGHRA and CDR2 YSYEKL. The CDR3, as DNA: TGCGCCAGCAGCCAAGCCGGGACAGGACCTAACTATGGCTACACCTTC. The encoded protein is CASSQAGTGPNYGYTF.

This clone is a singleton in its sample. The chain is built from TRBV4-1 and TRBJ2-5, with TRBD2 matching over 8 bases. V trimming: 0 bases; J trimming: 1 base; junction bases outside the gene matches: 7. The CDR3 consists of 17 residues. Germline-derived CDR1 and CDR2 are MGHRA and YSYEKL. Written as DNA, the CDR3 is TGCGCCAGCAGCCAAGATCCGGCTAGCGGGTTCCAAGAGACCCAGTACTTC. Its protein is CASSQDPASGFQETQYF.

V usage is TRBV28 and J usage is TRBJ2-5; 11 positions agree with TRBD2. The end of the DNA aligns better with TRBJ2-7, so the J call may be wrong. The CDR3 has 16 residues. Germline V lookup: CDR1 MDHEN, CDR2 SYDVKM. Here the CDR3 reads CASSLGASGGFYEQYF. The CDR3 DNA reads as TGTGCCAGCAGTTTGGGTGCTAGCGGGGGGTTCTACGAGCAGTACTTC.

In this sample, this clone turned up once. The chain joins TRBV27 to TRBJ2-5; TRBD2 aligns across 8 bases. The end of the DNA aligns better with TRBJ2-7, so the J call may be wrong. The CDR3 extends over 15 amino acids. Germline CDR1 MNHEY, CDR2 SMNVEV (reference sequence). CDR3 sequence (DNA): TGTGCCAGCAGCCCAGAAGAGACTAGCGTGTACGAGCAGTACTTC. Its translation is CASSPEETSVYEQYF.

The rearrangement joins TRBV4-1 to TRBJ2-7, with D hard to call. The V gene's germline CDR1 is MGHRA and CDR2 YSYEKL. V was trimmed by 2 bases and J by 0 bases, leaving 8 bases between them. This CDR3 region has 14 residues. CDR3 in amino acids: CASSQTRSSYEQYF. The DNA for the CDR3 is TGCGCCAGCAGCCAAACAAGGAGCTCCTACGAGCAGTACTTC.

The V and J genes are TRBV19 and TRBJ2-7; D is uncertain. Germline-derived CDR1 and CDR2 are LNHDA and SQIVND (reference sequence). The V and J ends lost 5 bases and 0 bases respectively, with 8 bases between them. The CDR3 loop spans 13 amino acids. CDR3 sequence (DNA): TGTGCCAGTAGTCTGGGGAACTCCTACGAGCAGTACTTC. Translating it yields CASSLGNSYEQYF.

The chain employs TRBV28 and TRBJ2-1; no reliable D call. Germline V gene data show CDR1 as MDHEN and CDR2 as SYDVKM. This CDR3 has 12 residues. V gave up 2 bases and J gave up 10 bases, with 9 bases separating them. CDR3 bases: TGTGCCAGCAGTTTAGGTTTGGGAGAGCAGTTCTTC. This translates into CASSLGLGEQFF.

This rearrangement joins TRBV30 to TRBJ2-1; D might be TRBD2 (6 bases). The CDR3 totals 13 residues. Trimming left V 0 bases short and J 10 bases short, with 13 bases between. Germline values: CDR1 GTSNPN, CDR2 SVGIG (reference sequence). The CDR3 bases are TGTGCCTGGAGTGTAACTAGCTCATACGAGCAGTTCTTC. This codes for CAWSVTSSYEQFF.

The chain uses TRBV9 and TRBJ2-1, with 7 bases identical to TRBD1. The CDR3 contains 17 residues. Germline V gene data show CDR1 as SGDLS and CDR2 as YYNGEE. After removal of 4 bases from V and 8 bases from J, the junction contained 18 bases not matched to a gene. DNA for the CDR3: TGTGCCAGCAGCACTCAGAACGACAGGGAAGGTTTTTATGAGCAGTTCTTC. Translating it yields CASSTQNDREGFYEQFF. Looking up the rest from reference TRBV9 and TRBJ2-1 gives the full variable domain: DSGVTQTPKHLITATGQRVTLRCSPRSGDLSVYWYQQSLDQGLQFLIQYYNGEERAKGNILERFSAQQFPDLHSELNLSSLELGDSALYFCASSTQNDREGFYEQFFGPGTRLTVL.

V usage is TRBV1 and J usage is TRBJ2-2; the table's D call, TRBD1, has no DNA check behind it. TRBV1 is a pseudogene. The CDR3 length is 16 residues. CDR3 loop: CTSTRRGIRCTGELFF. CDR3 nucleotides: TGCACCAGCACTCGTAGGGGGATACGTTGCACCGGGGAGCTGTTTTTT.

The chain combines TRBV5-1 with TRBJ2-1; 11 bases agree with TRBD2. The CDR3 has 15 residues. The germline gives CDR1 SGHRS, CDR2 YFSETQ. V was clipped by 4 bases and J by 3 bases; unmatched bases: 3. The CDR3 sequence: CASSLGLAVYNEQFF. The DNA for the CDR3 is TGCGCCAGCAGCCTGGGACTAGCGGTCTACAATGAGCAGTTCTTC.

The chain links TRBV18 to TRBJ1-3; D is uncertain. The CDR3 sequence is 17 residues long. Germline loops: CDR1 KGHSH, CDR2 LQKENI. V lost 1 base and J lost 2, with 15 bases in between. For the CDR3, the DNA is TGTGCCAGCTCACCACGTCGGAGGCCAAACACTGGAAACACCATATATTTT. Amino acids: CASSPRRRPNTGNTIYF.

The chain uses TRBV19 and TRBJ2-7; 7 bases map to TRBD1. With V trimmed by 9 bases and J by 5 bases, 10 bases remained unmatched. The germline CDR1 and CDR2 sequences are LNHDA and SQIVND (reference sequence). This CDR3 contains 13 residues. The CDR3 loop is CARLTGMFHEQYF. The CDR3 DNA is TGTGCCAGACTGACAGGGATGTTCCACGAGCAGTACTTC.